This T cell receptor (beta chain) is drawn from a study of T cell responses to AZD1222 COVID-19 vaccine. Study findings and constraints: Clonal diversity was possibly underestimated; the donors were predominantly white British and more often female. Reports say nearly half of spike-specific TCRs go after unmutated variant regions. Just a handful of people given AZD1222 tested seropositive at baseline.

Sequenced by immunoSEQ multiplex PCR; TCRdb stores in-frame clones only, minus some. The repertoire has tens of thousands of clones, about 88% of them found once; the top ten carry around 3%. For this clone: The antigen remains unidentified.

Per the germline V gene, CDR1 is LNHDA and CDR2 is SQIVND (reference sequence). V was shortened by 8 bases and J by 5 bases, with 12 bases between the two germline ends. The CDR3 totals 12 residues. The origin of this receptor is an adult in good health. The J gene is TRBJ2-5, the V gene TRBV19, with D perhaps TRBD2 (5 bases). Material: peripheral blood, obtained on day 0 of AZD1222 vaccination. The CDR3 region is CASAGGGETQYF. Written as DNA, the CDR3 is TGTGCCAGTGCTGGCGGCGGGGAGACCCAGTACTTC.